This record looks at one TCR beta chain sequence and its context. This sample stems from a study of OX40 agonist ivuxolimab in advanced cancers. Background on the study: Dose-escalation subjects each had hepatocellular carcinoma, melanoma, renal cell or head and neck cancer.

Only in-frame clones appear in the TCRdb table, and some are missing; sequencing was by immunoSEQ multiplex PCR. The sample lists over 55,000 clones; approximately 85% were seen once. The sequencing used CD4+ or CD8+ T cells sorted from blood, collected in a trial of the OX40 agonist ivuxolimab. The TCR comes from an adult with an advanced solid tumor such as melanoma, head and neck, liver or kidney cancer.

The CDR3 protein is CASSSPGQALLYGYTF. The CDR3 nucleotides read TGTGCCAGCAGCTCACCCGGACAGGCTCTCCTCTATGGCTACACCTTC. The V and J genes are TRBV5-4 and TRBJ1-2; 7 bases line up with TRBD1. CDR1 is SGHNT, CDR2 YYREEE, per germline (reference sequence). V trimming: 3 bases; J trimming: 4 bases; junction bases outside the gene matches: 12. The CDR3 totals 16 residues. Looking up the rest from reference TRBV5-4 and TRBJ1-2 gives the full variable domain: ETGVTQSPTHLIKTRGQQVTLRCSSQSGHNTVSWYQQALGQGPQFIFQYYREEENGRGNFPPRFSGLQFPNYSSELNVNALELDDSALYLCASSSPGQALLYGYTFGSGTRLTVV.